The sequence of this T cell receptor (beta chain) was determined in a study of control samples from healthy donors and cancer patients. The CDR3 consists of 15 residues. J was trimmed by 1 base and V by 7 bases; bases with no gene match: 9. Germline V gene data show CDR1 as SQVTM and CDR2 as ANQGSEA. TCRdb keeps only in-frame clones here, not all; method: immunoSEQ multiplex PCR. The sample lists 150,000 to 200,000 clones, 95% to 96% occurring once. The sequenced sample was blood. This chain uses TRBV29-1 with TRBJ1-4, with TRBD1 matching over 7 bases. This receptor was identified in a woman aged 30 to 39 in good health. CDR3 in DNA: TGCAGCGCCAGTGACAGGGCAAGAACTAATGAAAAACTGTTTTTT. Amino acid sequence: CSASDRARTNEKLFF.